A single sample is the source of the 3 T cell receptor beta chains below, sequenced in a study of T-cell reconstitution after alpha-beta-depleted transplantation in children. Researchers prepared the TCRbeta library using unique molecular identifiers, the study reports. TCRdb called the PCR reads again in MiXCR, with one record for every CDR3 protein. Of about 1,000,000 distinct CDR3 sequences listed, less than 30% were seen once; the top ten hold around 30%. The sequencing here drew on PBMCs, mostly from graft donor cells, taken 360 days after TCRalphabeta/CD19-depleted stem cell transplant. The source is a boy under two years old who had a stem cell transplant for SCID, so the T cells may come from the graft donor.

This clonotype was counted only a few times. The chain recombines TRBV6-4 with TRBJ2-3; perhaps D is TRBD1 or TRBD2 (5 bases each). CDR1 and CDR2 from the germline V gene are MRHNA and SNTAGT. CDR3 size: 14 residues. Trimming removed 8 bases from V and 1 base from J, with 13 bases in between. DNA for the CDR3: TGTGCCAGCCCGAGGGACGGCCGCACAGATACGCAGTATTTT. It yields the protein CASPRDGRTDTQYF.

Points on this clonotype: Germline is not matched at one junction end, which may reflect a read error. J is TRBJ1-1 and V is TRBV12-3 or TRBV12-4; 8 nucleotides align to TRBD1. The CDR3 has 16 amino acids. CDR3 nucleotide sequence: TGTGCCAGCAGTACTCAGAACAGGGGGATGAACAGTGAAGCTTTCTTT. It encodes CASSTQNRGMNSEAFF.

The chain combines TRBV5-1 with TRBJ1-1; D gene ambiguous. This CDR3 has 14 amino acids. V was pared by 4 bases and J by 1 base, with 11 bases between. Germline values: CDR1 SGHRS, CDR2 YFSETQ. Here the CDR3 reads CASSDGRSNTEAFF. Here the CDR3 DNA reads TGCGCCAGCAGCGACGGACGGTCGAACACTGAAGCTTTCTTT.